The rows below give T cell receptor beta chains drawn from one sample of a study of blood T cells in healthy people across ages. TCRdb called the 5' RACE reads again in MiXCR, with one record for every CDR3 protein. The profile covers about 730,000 distinct CDR3 sequences, with about 42% appearing a single time and under 25% taken by the ten largest. Specimen: blood. These TCRs come from a woman aged 55-69 years in good health. Each CDR3 is given with its conserved first and last residue. The D gene is left open where the match is weak. The size entry is marked missing in some rows and otherwise reads once, few, many or a size class.

J gene,D gene,V gene,clone size,CDR3 protein,CDR3 DNA
TRBJ2-3,TRBD2,TRBV7-9,NA,CAGTSGTDTQYF,TGTGCCGGGACTAGTGGGACAGATACGCAGTATTTT
TRBJ1-4,NA,TRBV6-5,NA,CASSRRDATNEKLFF,TGTGCCAGCAGTAGGAGGGACGCAACTAATGAAAAACTGTTTTTT
TRBJ2-3,NA,TRBV14,few,CASSQDLQGTQYF,TGTGCCAGCAGCCAAGATCTGCAGGGTACGCAGTATTTT
TRBJ2-3,TRBD1,TRBV10-3,NA,CAISELGQGTDTQYF,TGTGCCATCAGTGAGTTAGGACAGGGCACAGATACGCAGTATTTT
TRBJ2-3,TRBD2,TRBV6-1,few,CASRKGLAGGTKKGDTQYF,TGTGCCAGCAGAAAGGGACTAGCGGGAGGGACTAAAAAGGGAGATACGCAGTATTTT
TRBJ2-3,NA,TRBV20-1,NA,CSARDNTDTRYF,TGCAGTGCTAGGGACAACACAGATACGCGGTATTTT
TRBJ1-1,NA,TRBV6-5,NA,CASSYSGGAPHEAFF,TGTGCCAGCAGTTACTCGGGGGGGGCTCCCCATGAAGCTTTCTTT
TRBJ2-2,NA,TRBV7-7,NA,CASSKMGRTNTGELFF,TGTGCTAGCAGCAAAATGGGCCGAACAAACACCGGGGAGCTGTTTTTT
TRBJ1-1,NA,TRBV6-5,NA,CASSYSRAPNTEAFF,TGTGCCAGCAGTTACAGCCGGGCCCCGAACACTGAAGCTTTCTTT
TRBJ2-1,NA,TRBV6-1,once,CASSEDGTTPYEQFF,TGTGCCAGCAGTGAAGACGGGACAACTCCCTACGAGCAGTTCTTC
TRBJ2-3,TRBD2,TRBV29-1,NA,CSVQPAAGGQGDTQYF,TGCAGCGTTCAACCCGCGGCGGGAGGGCAGGGAGATACGCAGTATTTT
TRBJ1-6,NA,TRBV3-1,NA,CASSQEGRYSPLHF,TGTGCCAGCAGCCAAGAAGGTCGTTATTCACCCCTCCACTTT
TRBJ2-1,NA,TRBV30,few,CAWSRNTGEQFF,TGTGCCTGGAGCAGAAATACTGGTGAGCAGTTCTTC
TRBJ2-2,TRBD2,TRBV12-3/TRBV12-4,NA,CASILPRGGATGELFF,TGTGCCAGCATTCTACCCCGGGGGGGTGCCACCGGGGAGCTGTTTTTT
TRBJ2-3,TRBD2,TRBV10-3,NA,CAINPAGLTDTQYF,TGTGCCATCAATCCAGCGGGACTCACAGATACGCAGTATTTT
TRBJ1-4,NA,TRBV11-2,few,CASSLPGGSTEKLFF,TGTGCCAGCAGCCTCCCGGGGGGCAGCACTGAAAAACTGTTTTTT
TRBJ2-1,NA,TRBV5-6,many,CASTLTGTPYNEQFF,TGTGCCAGCACCCTGACCGGCACCCCCTACAATGAGCAGTTCTTC
TRBJ2-3,NA,TRBV7-3,few,CASSSSVADTQYF,TGTGCCAGCAGTTCTAGTGTGGCAGATACGCAGTATTTT
TRBJ1-6,NA,TRBV13,NA,CASSSVNSPLHF,TGTGCCAGCAGCTCAGTGAATTCACCCCTCCACTTT
TRBJ2-3,TRBD1,TRBV20-1,NA,CSARDWGQGSTDTQYF,TGCAGTGCTAGAGACTGGGGACAGGGGAGCACAGATACGCAGTATTTT
TRBJ2-7,TRBD1,TRBV18,few,CASLRDREDEQYF,TGTGCCAGCTTGAGGGACAGGGAGGACGAGCAGTACTTC
TRBJ1-1,NA,TRBV29-1,NA,CSVNAGDSQAFF,TGCAGCGTGAACGCCGGCGACTCCCAAGCTTTCTTT
TRBJ2-7,NA,TRBV7-9,NA,CASSLGAGYNEQYF,TGTGCCAGCAGCCTGGGAGCGGGCTACAATGAGCAGTACTTC
TRBJ2-3,NA,TRBV7-2,few,CASSPGGGFDTQYF,TGTGCCAGCAGCCCAGGGGGGGGGTTTGATACGCAGTATTTT
TRBJ2-1,NA,TRBV20-1,few,CSANRSPYNEQFF,TGCAGTGCTAACAGGTCTCCCTACAATGAGCAGTTCTTC
TRBJ2-6,NA,TRBV20-1,many,CSAASPYSGANVLTF,TGCAGTGCTGCTTCCCCCTACTCTGGGGCCAACGTCCTGACTTTC
TRBJ2-5,NA,TRBV7-7,few,CASSLTGGRQETQYF,TGTGCCAGCAGCTTAACGGGCGGTCGGCAAGAGACCCAGTACTTC
TRBJ1-2,NA,TRBV15,NA,CATSREINDQGYTF,TGTGCCACCAGCAGAGAAATAAACGACCAGGGGTACACCTTC
TRBJ2-5,NA,TRBV9,many,CASSDGTYQETQYF,TGTGCCAGCAGCGACGGGACCTACCAAGAGACCCAGTACTTC
TRBJ1-1,NA,TRBV6-5,NA,CASSLENRVNTEAFF,TGTGCCAGCAGTTTGGAGAACAGAGTGAACACTGAAGCTTTCTTT
TRBJ2-7,TRBD2,TRBV27,NA,CASSPGGAGAYEQYF,TGTGCCAGCAGTCCCGGGGGGGCTGGAGCCTACGAGCAGTACTTC
TRBJ1-5,TRBD1,TRBV10-3,NA,CAAGTAYSNQPQHF,TGTGCCGCCGGGACAGCGTATAGCAATCAGCCCCAGCATTTT
TRBJ1-6,NA,TRBV5-1,NA,CASSLDRGRSPLHF,TGCGCCAGCAGTCTAGACCGGGGAAGGTCACCCCTCCACTTT
TRBJ2-7,NA,TRBV20-1,NA,CSADHSYNEQYF,TGCAGTGCGGATCATTCCTACAATGAGCAGTACTTC
TRBJ2-3,TRBD2,TRBV20-1,few,CSAKTSGKTDTQYF,TGCAGTGCTAAGACTAGCGGGAAGACAGATACGCAGTATTTT
TRBJ2-3,TRBD2,TRBV12-3/TRBV12-4,NA,CASSSGTSGVDTQYF,TGTGCCAGCAGTTCGGGGACTAGCGGGGTAGATACGCAGTATTTT
TRBJ1-4,NA,TRBV4-2,few,CASSQDAGGSFWKLFF,TGTGCCAGCAGCCAAGATGCTGGAGGTTCATTTTGGAAGCTGTTTTTT
TRBJ2-7,TRBD2,TRBV7-2,many,CASSSAGGYEQYF,TGTGCCAGCAGCTCAGCGGGGGGATACGAGCAGTACTTC
TRBJ1-5,NA,TRBV6-2/TRBV6-3,few,CASSYGGGGQPQHF,TGTGCCAGCAGTTACGGGGGGGGCGGACAGCCCCAGCATTTT
TRBJ2-7,NA,TRBV25-1,few,CASSAPGYYEQYF,TGTGCCAGCTCCGCCCCAGGGTACTACGAGCAGTACTTC
TRBJ2-6,NA,TRBV27,many,CASSPRDMGLSGANVLTF,TGTGCCAGCAGTCCCCGGGACATGGGACTCTCTGGGGCCAACGTCCTGACTTTC
TRBJ1-2,NA,TRBV12-3/TRBV12-4,NA,CASSRERQTNYGYTF,TGTGCCAGCAGTCGGGAAAGGCAAACTAACTATGGCTACACCTTC
TRBJ2-5,NA,TRBV4-1,few,CASSQETPLQGYQETQYF,TGCGCCAGCAGCCAAGAGACCCCCTTACAGGGTTACCAAGAGACCCAGTACTTC
TRBJ2-5,NA,TRBV7-8,NA,CASSSYGSGQETQYF,TGTGCCAGCAGCTCCTACGGGAGTGGGCAAGAGACCCAGTACTTC
TRBJ1-5,NA,TRBV6-5,NA,CASSYSNRDEPQHF,TGTGCCAGCAGTTACTCGAATAGGGACGAACCCCAGCATTTT
TRBJ1-5,NA,TRBV27,NA,CATKKQGDQPQHF,TGTGCCACCAAAAAACAGGGAGATCAGCCCCAGCATTTT
TRBJ1-5,NA,TRBV27,NA,CASSLVWVENQPQHF,TGTGCCAGCAGTTTAGTCTGGGTAGAGAATCAGCCCCAGCATTTT
TRBJ2-1,TRBD2,TRBV24-1,NA,CATRAGDYSYNEQFF,TGTGCCACCAGGGCGGGAGATTACTCCTACAATGAGCAGTTCTTC
TRBJ1-5,NA,TRBV29-1,NA,CSVEEGSNQPQHF,TGCAGCGTTGAAGAAGGGAGCAATCAGCCCCAGCATTTT
TRBJ1-2,NA,TRBV27,NA,CASSFNRANYGYTF,TGTGCCAGCAGTTTTAACAGAGCTAACTATGGCTACACCTTC
TRBJ1-2,NA,TRBV29-1,few,CSVDGAGVYGYTF,TGCAGCGTTGACGGTGCAGGCGTCTATGGCTACACCTTC
TRBJ1-6,NA,TRBV20-1,few,CSARSLEQDNSPLHF,TGCAGTGCTAGAAGTCTGGAGCAGGATAATTCACCCCTCCACTTT
TRBJ2-3,NA,TRBV12-3/TRBV12-4,NA,CASSLGDRSDTQYF,TGTGCCAGCAGTTTAGGTGATAGATCAGATACGCAGTATTTT